This T cell receptor (beta chain) derives from a study of T cell changes during pregnancy in multiple sclerosis. Sequencing was performed with immunoSEQ multiplex PCR; in TCRdb, only in-frame clones are kept and a portion is missing. The sample holds about 74,000 clones, about nine tenths seen once. V trimming: 8 bases; J trimming: 2 bases; junction bases outside the gene matches: 9. Germline lookup yields CDR1 MNHNS and CDR2 SASEGT. The CDR3 has 15 residues. This TCR was sampled from a female donor with multiple sclerosis, enrolled in a pregnancy study. The starting material was peripheral blood, obtained before pregnancy. This sequence joins TRBV6-1 and TRBJ1-5, with TRBD1 matching 7 bases. The CDR3 region is CASAVTGDGNQPQHF. As DNA, the CDR3 is TGTGCCAGCGCGGTAACAGGGGACGGCAATCAGCCCCAGCATTTT.